This T cell receptor beta chain was identified during a study of T-cell memory formation after mild COVID-19. Study-wide points: Largely, contracting CD4+ clones fell within CM and EM, and contracting CD8+ clones within EMRA.

CDR3 length: 17 amino acids. CDR1 is SNHLY and CDR2 is FYNNEI in the germline V gene. Germline trimming cut 4 bases from V and 4 bases from J; bases unmatched to any gene: 12. TCRdb itself ran the 5' RACE reads through MiXCR, one entry per CDR3 protein. Seen here are about 260,000 distinct CDR3 sequences, roughly 17% observed once, and the top ten hold around 23%. For this clonotype: What it binds is not known.

The rearrangement links TRBV2 to TRBJ2-7, with TRBD1 matching 11 bases. The clonotype originates from a man aged 18 to 35 who had mild COVID-19 (a few samples of this study predate the infection). Cell type and time point are not known. Sequenced: PBMCs or a T cell subset sorted from them (not recorded which). The CDR3 DNA reads as TGTGCCAGCAGTGGTCGGCGGCCGGGACAGGGGGTTTACGAGCAGTACTTC. This translates into CASSGRRPGQGVYEQYF.